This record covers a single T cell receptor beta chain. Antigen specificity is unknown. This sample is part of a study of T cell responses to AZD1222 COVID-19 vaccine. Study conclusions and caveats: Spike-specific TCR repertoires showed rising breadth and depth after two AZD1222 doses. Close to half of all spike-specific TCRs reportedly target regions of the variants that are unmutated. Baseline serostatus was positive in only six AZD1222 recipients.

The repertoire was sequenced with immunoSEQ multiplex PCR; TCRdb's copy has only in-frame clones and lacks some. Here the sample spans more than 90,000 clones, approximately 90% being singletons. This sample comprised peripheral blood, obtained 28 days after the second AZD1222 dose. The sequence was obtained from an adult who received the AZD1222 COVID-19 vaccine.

The CDR3 is CASKAGSDTGELFF. CDR3 sequence (DNA): TGTGCCAGCAAAGCGGGATCGGACACCGGGGAGCTGTTTTTT. This chain links TRBV6-4 with TRBJ2-2; TRBD2 aligns across 7 bases. There are 14 residues in the CDR3. After removal of 7 bases from V and 3 bases from J, the junction contained 5 bases not matched to a gene. The germline CDR1 and CDR2 sequences are MRHNA and SNTAGT.